This T cell receptor (beta chain) was identified in a study of radiation and T cells in renal cell carcinoma. The overall study: Nephrectomy followed 15 Gy stereotactic body radiation by 4 weeks.

Trimming removed 5 bases at V and 1 base at J, with 12 bases between. This CDR3 spans 14 amino acids. CDR1 is MRHNA, CDR2 SNTAGT, per germline. The time point is: blood 2 weeks post-SBRT. Treatment described: 15 Gy SBRT to primary tumor, nephrectomy 4 weeks later. Clear cell pathology was present in this patient's renal cell carcinoma. This clone was seen only once. Profiled with immunoSEQ multiplex PCR; TCRdb holds only in-frame clones, not every one. The sample holds some 75,000 clones, about 81% seen once. The chain recombines TRBV6-4 with TRBJ2-7; D call uncertain. The source is a man in his 60s with renal cell carcinoma. The sample consisted of blood, taken from a patient whose treatment included radiotherapy and nephrectomy. CDR3 sequence reads: CASSNKQNSYEQYF. CDR3 coding DNA: TGTGCCAGCAGTAACAAACAAAATTCCTACGAGCAGTACTTC.